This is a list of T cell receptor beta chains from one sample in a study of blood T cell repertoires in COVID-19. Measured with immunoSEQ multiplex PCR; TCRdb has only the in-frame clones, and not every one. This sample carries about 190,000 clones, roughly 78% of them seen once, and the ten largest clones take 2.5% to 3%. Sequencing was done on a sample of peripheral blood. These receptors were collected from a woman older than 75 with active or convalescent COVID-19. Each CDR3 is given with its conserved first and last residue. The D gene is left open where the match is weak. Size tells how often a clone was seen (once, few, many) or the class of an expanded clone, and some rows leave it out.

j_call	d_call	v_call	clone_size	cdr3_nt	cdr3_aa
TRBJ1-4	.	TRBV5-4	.	TGTGCCAGCAGCTTGACGCGGAATAATGAAAAACTGTTTTTT	CASSLTRNNEKLFF
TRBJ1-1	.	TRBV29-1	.	TGCAGCGTAATAATGAACACTGAAGCTTTCTTT	CSVIMNTEAFF
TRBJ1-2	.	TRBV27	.	TGTGCCAGCAGTTTACAGGGCTCGAGTGGCTACACCTTC	CASSLQGSSGYTF
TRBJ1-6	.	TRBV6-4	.	TGTGCCAGCAGTGAACCCCGGGACAAGGAGAGCTCCTATAATTCACCCCTCCACTTT	CASSEPRDKESSYNSPLHF
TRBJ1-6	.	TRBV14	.	TGTGCCAGCAGCGCCCTTCTAGGGAGGAACTCACCCCTCCACTTT	CASSALLGRNSPLHF
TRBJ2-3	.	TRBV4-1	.	TGCGCCAGCAGCCAAGTCGCGGGCACAGATACGCAGTATTTT	CASSQVAGTDTQYF
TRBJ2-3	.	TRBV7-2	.	TGTGCCAGCAGCTCCGGCCGGTTGGCGGCAGATACGCAGTATTTT	CASSSGRLAADTQYF
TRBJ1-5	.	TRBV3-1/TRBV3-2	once	TGTGCCAGCAGCCAGGGGGGTACCTTTGACCAGCCCCAGCATTTT	CASSQGGTFDQPQHF
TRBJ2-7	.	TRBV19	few	TGTGCCAGTAGTATCCGGGAGCGTACCTACGAGCAGTACTTC	CASSIRERTYEQYF
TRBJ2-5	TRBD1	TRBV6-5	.	TGTGCCAGCAGCGGAACAGGGGTCCTTGAGGAGACCCAGTACTTC	CASSGTGVLEETQYF
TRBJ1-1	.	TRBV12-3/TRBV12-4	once	TGTGCCAGCAGGTCACAGGCGAACACTGAAGCTTTCTTT	CASRSQANTEAFF
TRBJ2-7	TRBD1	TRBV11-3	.	TGTGCCAGCAGCTTAGATGGGACAGGGGGTTTCGACGAGCAGTACTTC	CASSLDGTGGFDEQYF
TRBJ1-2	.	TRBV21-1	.	TGTGCCAGCAGCACTATGGCGACGACGGGGTACTATGGCTACACCTTC	CASSTMATTGYYGYTF
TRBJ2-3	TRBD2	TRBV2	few	TGTGCCACGCGAGGGACTAGCGGAAAAGATACGCAGTATTTT	CATRGTSGKDTQYF
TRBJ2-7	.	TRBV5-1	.	TGCGCCAGCAGCTTGGAGCCAGGGACCTACGAGCAGTACTTC	CASSLEPGTYEQYF
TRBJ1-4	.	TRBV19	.	TGTGCCAGTAGTGCCGGGGGGGGCTATGGGGAAAAACTGTTTTTT	CASSAGGGYGEKLFF
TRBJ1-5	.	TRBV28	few	TGTGCCAGCAGTTTGCCCGTTCCGGGGGGCAATCAGCCCCAGCATTTT	CASSLPVPGGNQPQHF
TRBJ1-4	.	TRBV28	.	TGTGCCAGCAGTTTATTTGGGGGCGTTGGACTGTTTTTT	CASSLFGGVGLFF
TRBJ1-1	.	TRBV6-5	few	TGTGCCAGCAGTTACCGGGGGGCTGAAGCTTTCTTT	CASSYRGAEAFF
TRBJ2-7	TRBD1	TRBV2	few	TGTGCCACCCGAAGACGGGACAGGGGGGACGAGCAGTACTTC	CATRRRDRGDEQYF
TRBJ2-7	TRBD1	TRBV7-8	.	TGTGCCAGCAGCTTCCGGACAGGGATTGTCTACGAGCAGTACTTC	CASSFRTGIVYEQYF
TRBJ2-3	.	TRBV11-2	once	TGTGCCAGCAGCTTAGGGTTCGGAGATACGCAGTATTTT	CASSLGFGDTQYF
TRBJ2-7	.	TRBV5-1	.	TGCGCCAGCAGCGTGGAAGGTAGACAGGAGACAACCTACGAGCAGTACTTC	CASSVEGRQETTYEQYF
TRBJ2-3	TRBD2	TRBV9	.	TGTGCCAGCAGCGTAACGGCGCGGGGGGCCACAGATACGCAGTATTTT	CASSVTARGATDTQYF
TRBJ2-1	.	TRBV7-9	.	TGTGCCAGCAGCTTAAGGACAGATACTACAATGAGACAGTTCTTC	CASSLRTDTTMRQFF
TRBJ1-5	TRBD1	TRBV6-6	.	TGTGCCAGCAGTTCGGGACAGATAAGCAATCAGCCCCAGCATTTT	CASSSGQISNQPQHF
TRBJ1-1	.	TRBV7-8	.	TGTGCCAGCAGCGCCCAGGGTGGCACTGAAGCTTTCTTT	CASSAQGGTEAFF
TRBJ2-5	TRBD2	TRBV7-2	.	TGTGCCAGCAGCTTCAGACTAGCGGGGGGGGAGACCCAGTACTTC	CASSFRLAGGETQYF
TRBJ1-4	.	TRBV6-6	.	TGTGCCAGCAGTTCTCCACTGGTGGATGCGGGGGAAAAACTGTTTTTT	CASSSPLVDAGEKLFF
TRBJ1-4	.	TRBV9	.	TGTGCCAGCAGCGCGAGCGCCGTCCGTGAAAAACTGTTTTTT	CASSASAVREKLFF
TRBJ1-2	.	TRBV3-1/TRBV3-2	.	TGTGCCAGCAGCCTCGGACAGAACTCTTTCTATGGCTACACCTTC	CASSLGQNSFYGYTF
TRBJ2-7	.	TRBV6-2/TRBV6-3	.	TGTGCCAGCAGTTACCCAGACGAGCAGTACTTC	CASSYPDEQYF
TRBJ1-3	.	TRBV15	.	TGTGCCACCAGCAGAGATATGACAAACTCTGGAAACACCATATATTTT	CATSRDMTNSGNTIYF
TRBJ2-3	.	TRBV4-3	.	TGCGCCAGCAGCCAGGGTTTACTAGTTCGTGCAGATACGCAGTATTTT	CASSQGLLVRADTQYF
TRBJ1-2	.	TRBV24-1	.	TGTGCCACCAGTGACGCAACAGGGCCTAACTATGGCTACACCTTC	CATSDATGPNYGYTF
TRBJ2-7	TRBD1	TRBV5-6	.	TGTGCCAGCAGCCTCAACAGGGGGCGGGAGTACTTC	CASSLNRGREYF
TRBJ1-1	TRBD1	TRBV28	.	TGTGCCAGCAGTAAGCCGGGACAGGGGTGGGACACTGAAGCTTTCTTT	CASSKPGQGWDTEAFF
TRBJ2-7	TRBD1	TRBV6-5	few	TGTGCCAGCAGCGTATCCGGGACAGGCATGATGCGGCAGTACTTC	CASSVSGTGMMRQYF
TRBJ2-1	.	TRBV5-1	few	TGCGCCAGCAGCGAGGCAATGCGGTCCAAGGCAAATGAGCAGTTCTTC	CASSEAMRSKANEQFF
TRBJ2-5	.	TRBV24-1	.	TGTGCCACCAGTGATTTAGAGGCCTACGAGACCCAGTACTTC	CATSDLEAYETQYF
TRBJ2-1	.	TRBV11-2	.	TGTGCCAGCAGCCGAGGGACTTCCTACAATGAGCAGTTCTTC	CASSRGTSYNEQFF
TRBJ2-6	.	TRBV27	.	TGTGCCAGCAGTTTATGGAGAGTCTCTGGGGCCAACGTCCTGACTTTC	CASSLWRVSGANVLTF
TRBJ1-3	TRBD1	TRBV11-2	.	TGTGCCAGCAGCTCCCGACAGGGGGCGGGAAACACCATATATTTT	CASSSRQGAGNTIYF
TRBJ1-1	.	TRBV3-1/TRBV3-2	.	TGTGCCAGCAGCCCCCTCGGGGGTTCAGGAGCTTTCTTT	CASSPLGGSGAFF
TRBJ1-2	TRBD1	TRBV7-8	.	TGTGCCAGCAGCTTGGGTTGGACAGGGGACTATGGCTACACCTTC	CASSLGWTGDYGYTF
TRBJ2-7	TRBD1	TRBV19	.	TGTGCCAGTAGTATAAGACAGGGAGCCTACGAGCAGTACTTC	CASSIRQGAYEQYF
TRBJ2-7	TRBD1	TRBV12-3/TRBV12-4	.	TGTGCCAGCAGTCTGGACAGGGGGGACGAGCAGTACTTC	CASSLDRGDEQYF
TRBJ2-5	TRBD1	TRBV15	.	TGTGCCACCAGCAGAGGGGCGGGACAGGGATCATCGGGCGAGACCCAGTACTTC	CATSRGAGQGSSGETQYF
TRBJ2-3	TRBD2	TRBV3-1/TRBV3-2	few	TGTGCCAGCAGCCAAGGCCGGGGGGGTACAGATACGCAGTATTTT	CASSQGRGGTDTQYF
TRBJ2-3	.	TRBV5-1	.	TGCGCCAGCAGCTTAACACACACAGATACGCAGTATTTT	CASSLTHTDTQYF
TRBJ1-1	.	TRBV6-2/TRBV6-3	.	TGTGCCAGCAGTTACGGCCAGGGGCACACTGAAGCTTTCTTT	CASSYGQGHTEAFF
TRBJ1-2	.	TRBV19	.	TGTGCCAGTAGTAGGGACACAGAGAACTATGGCTACACCTTC	CASSRDTENYGYTF
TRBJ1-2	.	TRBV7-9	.	TGTGCCAGCAGCTTAGATTGGGCTGAATCCTATGGCTACACCTTC	CASSLDWAESYGYTF
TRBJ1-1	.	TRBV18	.	TGTGCCAGCTCACCACAGGGGACTGAAGCTTTCTTT	CASSPQGTEAFF
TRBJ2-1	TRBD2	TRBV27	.	TGTGCCAGCAGTCCGGGGGGGCCTGGCAATGAGCAGTTCTTC	CASSPGGPGNEQFF
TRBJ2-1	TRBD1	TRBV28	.	TGTGCCAGCAGTGGAACCGGGACAGGGGAGCAGTTCTTC	CASSGTGTGEQFF
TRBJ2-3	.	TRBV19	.	TGTGCCAGTAGTATAGATCTACAGGGTGGCACAGATACGCAGTATTTT	CASSIDLQGGTDTQYF